This T cell receptor beta chain was documented in a study of T-cell reconstitution after alpha-beta-depleted transplantation in children. This clonotype has just a few counts. The authors prepared the TCRbeta library with unique molecular identifiers. TCRdb independently ran MiXCR on the PCR reads; one entry per CDR3 protein. This table holds roughly 400,000 distinct CDR3 sequences, 20% found once. The V gene's germline CDR1 is MDHEN and CDR2 SYDVKM. J lost 3 bases, V lost 4 bases, and 12 bases had no gene match. The CDR3 is 16 amino acids. The TCR comes from a human donor who donated a stem cell graft to a child with acute myeloid leukemia. The chain recombines TRBV28 with TRBJ2-7, with 7 bases that match TRBD2. This sample comprised PBMCs from the stem cell graft donor, obtained from the stem cell graft. The CDR3 sequence: CASSSVLAEIDYEQYF. CDR3 DNA sequence: TGTGCCAGCAGTTCCGTCCTAGCGGAGATCGACTACGAGCAGTACTTC. The whole variable domain, filled in from reference TRBV28 and TRBJ2-7, reads DVKVTQSSRYLVKRTGEKVFLECVQDMDHENMFWYRQDPGLGLRLIYFSYDVKMKEKGDIPEGYSVSREKKERFSLILESASTNQTSMYLCASSSVLAEIDYEQYFGPGTRLTVT.